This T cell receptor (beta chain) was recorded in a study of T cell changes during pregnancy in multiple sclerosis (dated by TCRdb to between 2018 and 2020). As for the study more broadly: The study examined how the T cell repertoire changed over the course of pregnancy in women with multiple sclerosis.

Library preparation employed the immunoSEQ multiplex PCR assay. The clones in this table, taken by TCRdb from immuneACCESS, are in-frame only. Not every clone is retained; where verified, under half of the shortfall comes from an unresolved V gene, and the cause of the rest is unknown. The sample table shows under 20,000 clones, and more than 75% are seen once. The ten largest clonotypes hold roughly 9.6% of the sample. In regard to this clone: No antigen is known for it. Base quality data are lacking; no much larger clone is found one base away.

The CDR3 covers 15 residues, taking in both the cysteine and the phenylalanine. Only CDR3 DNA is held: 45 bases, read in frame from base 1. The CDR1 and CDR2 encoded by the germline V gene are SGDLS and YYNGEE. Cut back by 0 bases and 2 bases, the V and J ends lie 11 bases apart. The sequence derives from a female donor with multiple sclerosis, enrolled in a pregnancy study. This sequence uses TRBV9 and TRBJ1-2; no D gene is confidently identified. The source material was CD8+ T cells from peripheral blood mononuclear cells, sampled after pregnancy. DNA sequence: TGTGCCAGCAGCGTAGGGGCCGGTTTCAACTATGGCTACACCTTC. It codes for CASSVGAGFNYGYTF.